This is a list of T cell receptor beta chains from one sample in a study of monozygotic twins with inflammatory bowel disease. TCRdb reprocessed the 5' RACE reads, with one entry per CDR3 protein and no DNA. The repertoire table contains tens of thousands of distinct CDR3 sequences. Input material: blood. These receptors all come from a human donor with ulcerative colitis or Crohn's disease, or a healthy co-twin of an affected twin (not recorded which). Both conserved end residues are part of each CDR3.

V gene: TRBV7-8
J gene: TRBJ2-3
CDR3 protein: CASSLVAVASDTQYF

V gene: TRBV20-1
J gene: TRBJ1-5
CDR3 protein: CSARKGAVNQPQHF

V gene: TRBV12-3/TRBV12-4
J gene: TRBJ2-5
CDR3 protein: CASTRGSGLSAGETQYF

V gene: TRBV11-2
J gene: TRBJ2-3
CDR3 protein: CASSPTGDNTDTQYF

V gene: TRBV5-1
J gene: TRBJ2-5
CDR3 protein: CASNPGQGPQETQYF

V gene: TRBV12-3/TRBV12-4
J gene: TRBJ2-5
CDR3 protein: CASSLGEGTQYF

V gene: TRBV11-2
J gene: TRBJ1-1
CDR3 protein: CASSFDRGQVNTEAFF

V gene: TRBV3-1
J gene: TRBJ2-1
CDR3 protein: CASSQRYRDRDPLWQFF

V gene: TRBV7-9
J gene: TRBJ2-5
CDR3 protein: CASSIRLAGGKETQYF

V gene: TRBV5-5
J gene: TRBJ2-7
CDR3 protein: CASSSNYEQYF

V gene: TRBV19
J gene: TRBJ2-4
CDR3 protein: CASTSGAVQYF

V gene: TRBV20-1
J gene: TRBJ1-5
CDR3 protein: CSAPPDIPNQPQHF

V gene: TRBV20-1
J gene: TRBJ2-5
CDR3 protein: CSAHGTAEQETQYF

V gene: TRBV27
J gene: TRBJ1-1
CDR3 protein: CASSIASSTKNTEAFF

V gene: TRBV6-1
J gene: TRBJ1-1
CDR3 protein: CASDLTNTEAFF

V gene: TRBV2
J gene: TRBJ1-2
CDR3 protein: CASSWRGEGYTF

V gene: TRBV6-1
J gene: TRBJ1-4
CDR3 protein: CASIEPQRREKLFF

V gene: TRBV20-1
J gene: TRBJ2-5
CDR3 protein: CSARGLATGETQYF

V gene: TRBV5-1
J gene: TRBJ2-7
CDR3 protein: CASSLGPGGQGEQYF

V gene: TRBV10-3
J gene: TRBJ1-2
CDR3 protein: CAIGGRSNYGYTF

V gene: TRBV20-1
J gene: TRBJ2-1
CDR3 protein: CSSVAGFSYNEQFF

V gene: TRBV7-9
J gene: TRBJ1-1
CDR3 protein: CASSPGDRMNTEAFF

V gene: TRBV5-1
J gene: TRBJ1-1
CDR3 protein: CASSLGDQDTEAFF

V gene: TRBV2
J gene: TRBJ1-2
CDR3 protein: CASGLGLRYTF

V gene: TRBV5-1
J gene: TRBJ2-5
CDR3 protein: CASSFDRVETQYF

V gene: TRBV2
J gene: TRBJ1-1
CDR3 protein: CASSEQGAEAFF

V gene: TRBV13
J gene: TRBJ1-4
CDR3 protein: CASSYLGGATNEKLFF

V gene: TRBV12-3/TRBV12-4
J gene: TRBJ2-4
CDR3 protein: CASTLSPNKNIQYF

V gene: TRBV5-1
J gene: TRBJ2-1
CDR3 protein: CASSSGTGNNEQFF

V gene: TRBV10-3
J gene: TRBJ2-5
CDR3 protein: CATTHFGQGHQETQYF

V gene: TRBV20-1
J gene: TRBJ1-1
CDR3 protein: CSADRGFGNTEAFF

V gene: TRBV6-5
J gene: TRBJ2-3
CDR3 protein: CASSYFGWGLDTQYF

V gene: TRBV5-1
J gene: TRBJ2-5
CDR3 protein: CAISLAASQETQYF

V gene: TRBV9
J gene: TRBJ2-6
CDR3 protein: CASSVAVLSSGANVLTF

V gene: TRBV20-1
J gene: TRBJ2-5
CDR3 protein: CSARRGGEETQYF

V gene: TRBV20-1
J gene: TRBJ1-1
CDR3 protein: CSAQDGPRGPEAFF

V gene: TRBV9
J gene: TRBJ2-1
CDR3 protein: CASSVGASGGARFEQFF

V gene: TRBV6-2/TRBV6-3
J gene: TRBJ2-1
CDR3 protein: CASSLGTFYEQFF

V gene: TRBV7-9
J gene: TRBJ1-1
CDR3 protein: CASSLSYGTEAFF

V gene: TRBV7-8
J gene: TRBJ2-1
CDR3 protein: CASSSRGVGRGVSYNEQFF

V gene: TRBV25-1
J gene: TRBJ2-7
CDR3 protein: CASSVMAPNEQYF

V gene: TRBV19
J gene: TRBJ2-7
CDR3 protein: CASSRQGSIYEQYF

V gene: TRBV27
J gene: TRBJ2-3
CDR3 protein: CASSSSDRGPDTQYF